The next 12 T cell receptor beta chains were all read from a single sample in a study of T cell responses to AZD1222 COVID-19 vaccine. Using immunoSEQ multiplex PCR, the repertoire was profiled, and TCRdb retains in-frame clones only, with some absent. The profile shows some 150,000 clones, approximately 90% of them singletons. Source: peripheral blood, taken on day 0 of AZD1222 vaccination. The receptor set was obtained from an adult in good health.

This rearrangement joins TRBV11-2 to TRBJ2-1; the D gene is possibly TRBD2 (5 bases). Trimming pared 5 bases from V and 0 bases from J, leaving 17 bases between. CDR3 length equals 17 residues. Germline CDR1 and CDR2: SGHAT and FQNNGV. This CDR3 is CASSPGVSGSSYNEQFF. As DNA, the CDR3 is TGTGCCAGCAGCCCCGGGGTGAGCGGCAGCTCCTACAATGAGCAGTTCTTC.

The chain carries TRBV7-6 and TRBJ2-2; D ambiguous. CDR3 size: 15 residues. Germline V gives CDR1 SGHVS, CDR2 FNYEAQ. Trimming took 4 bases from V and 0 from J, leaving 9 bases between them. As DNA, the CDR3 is TGTGCCAGCAGCTCCGCGGCTACGAACACCGGGGAGCTGTTTTTT. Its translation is CASSSAATNTGELFF.

In DNA form, the CDR3 reads TGTGCCAGAAGCTTGATGGAAGAAATGAACACTGAAGCTTTCTTT. Its protein product is CARSLMEEMNTEAFF. This rearrangement joins TRBV5-3 to TRBJ1-1; D is undetermined. TRBV5-3 falls under the ORF class, with uncertain function. V gave up 1 base and J gave up 0 bases, with 10 bases separating them. CDR3 length: 15 residues.

Here the CDR3 reads CASSLSGTETQYF. In DNA, the CDR3 is TGCGCCAGCAGCTTGTCCGGGACAGAGACCCAGTACTTC. The chain recombines TRBV5-1 with TRBJ2-5, with D perhaps given as TRBD1 or TRBD2 (5 bases each). This CDR3 contains 13 residues. Trimming took off 1 base at V and 4 bases at J, with 8 bases between the two ends. Germline V lookup: CDR1 SGHRS, CDR2 YFSETQ. The full variable domain, completed using reference TRBV5-1 and TRBJ2-5, is KAGVTQTPRYLIKTRGQQVTLSCSPISGHRSVSWYQQTPGQGLQFLFEYFSETQRNKGNFPGRFSGRQFSNSRSEMNVSTLELGDSALYLCASSLSGTETQYFGPGTRLLVL.

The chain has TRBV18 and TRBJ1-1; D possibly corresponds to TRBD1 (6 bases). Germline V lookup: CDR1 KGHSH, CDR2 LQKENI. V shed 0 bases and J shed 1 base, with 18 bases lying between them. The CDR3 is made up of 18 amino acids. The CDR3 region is CASSPPGRGGQGNTEAFF. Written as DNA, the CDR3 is TGTGCCAGCTCACCACCGGGGCGTGGGGGGCAGGGGAACACTGAAGCTTTCTTT. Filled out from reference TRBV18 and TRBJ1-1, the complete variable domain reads NAGVMQNPRHLVRRRGQEARLRCSPMKGHSHVYWYRQLPEEGLKFMVYLQKENIIDESGMPKERFSAEFPKEGPSILRIQQVVRGDSAAYFCASSPPGRGGQGNTEAFFGQGTRLTVV.

CDR3 sequence: CASSQGQGWDEQFF. Written as DNA, the CDR3 is TGCGCCAGCAGCCAAGGTCAGGGTTGGGATGAGCAGTTCTTC. The chain is built from TRBV4-3 and TRBJ2-1; perhaps TRBD1 as D (5 bases). V dropped 1 base and J dropped 8 bases, with 12 bases sitting between them. The CDR3 spans 14 residues. Germline CDR1 LGHNA, CDR2 YSLEER.

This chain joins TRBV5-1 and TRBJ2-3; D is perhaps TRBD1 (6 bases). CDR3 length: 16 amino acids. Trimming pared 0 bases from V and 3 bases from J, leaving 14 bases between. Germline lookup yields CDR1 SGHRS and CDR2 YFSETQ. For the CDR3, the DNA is TGCGCCAGCAGCTTGGGAGGTAGGACAGATACAGATACGCAGTATTTT. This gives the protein CASSLGGRTDTDTQYF.

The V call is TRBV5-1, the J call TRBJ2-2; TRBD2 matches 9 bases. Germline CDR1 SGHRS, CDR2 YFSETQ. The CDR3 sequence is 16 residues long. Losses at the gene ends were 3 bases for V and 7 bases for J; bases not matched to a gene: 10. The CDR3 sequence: CASSSGQRGALGELFF. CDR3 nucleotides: TGCGCCAGCAGCTCGGGACAGCGGGGGGCCCTCGGGGAGCTGTTTTTT.

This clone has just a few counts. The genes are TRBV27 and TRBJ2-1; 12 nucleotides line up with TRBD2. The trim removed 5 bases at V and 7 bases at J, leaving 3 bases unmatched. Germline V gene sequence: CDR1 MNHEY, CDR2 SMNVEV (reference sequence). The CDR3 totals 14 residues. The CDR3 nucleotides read TGTGCCAGCAGTCAAGGGACTAGCGGGAATGAGCAGTTCTTC. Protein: CASSQGTSGNEQFF.

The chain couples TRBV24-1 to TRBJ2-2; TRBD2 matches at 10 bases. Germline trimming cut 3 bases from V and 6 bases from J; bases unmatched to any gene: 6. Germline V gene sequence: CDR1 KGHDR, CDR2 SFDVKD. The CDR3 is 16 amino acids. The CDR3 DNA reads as TGTGCCACCAGTGATGAAAGCGGGAGGGGCGCCGGGGAGCTGTTTTTT. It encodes CATSDESGRGAGELFF.

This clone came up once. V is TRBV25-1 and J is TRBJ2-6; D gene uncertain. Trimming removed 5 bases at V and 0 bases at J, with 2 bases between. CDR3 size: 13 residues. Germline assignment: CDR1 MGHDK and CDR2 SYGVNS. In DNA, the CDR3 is TGTGCCAGCAGTACCTCTGGGGCCAACGTCCTGACTTTC. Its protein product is CASSTSGANVLTF.

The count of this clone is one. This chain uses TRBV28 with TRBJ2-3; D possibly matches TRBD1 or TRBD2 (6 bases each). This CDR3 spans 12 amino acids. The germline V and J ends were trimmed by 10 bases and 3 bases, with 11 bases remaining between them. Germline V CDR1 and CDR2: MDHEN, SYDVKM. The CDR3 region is CAIQGRTDTQYF. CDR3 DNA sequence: TGTGCCATCCAGGGGAGGACAGATACGCAGTATTTT.